A selection of T cell receptor beta chains follows, all from one sample in a study of regulatory T cells in long-lasting Graves disease. TCRdb analysed the multiplex PCR reads with MiXCR anew, one entry per CDR3 protein. The table shows 300,000 to 400,000 distinct CDR3 sequences, with roughly a sixth occurring only once. This material consisted of peripheral blood mononuclear cells (PBMCs), taken at new diagnosis, from a patient treated with antithyroid drugs. These receptors were obtained from a female donor with Graves disease. The CDR3 runs from the conserved cysteine through the conserved F or W. A D gene is named only where the DNA matches it firmly. Clone size is stated in some rows and not others, as once, few, many or a class when expanded.

CDR3	DNA	size	D	J	V
CSARQDANSPLHF	TGCAGTGCTAGACAAGACGCCAATTCACCCCTCCACTTT	many	-	TRBJ1-6	TRBV20-1
CASSSERGGRPDTQYF	TGTGCCAGCAGTTCCGAGCGGGGGGGCCGGCCAGATACGCAGTATTTT	few	TRBD2	TRBJ2-3	TRBV6-5
CSASQVGRMNTEAFF	TGCAGTGCTTCACAAGTGGGCAGGATGAACACTGAAGCTTTCTTT	many	-	TRBJ1-1	TRBV20-1
CANSLGGGDPEAFF	TGTGCCAACTCCCTGGGGGGGGGGGATCCTGAAGCTTTCTTT	many	-	TRBJ1-1	TRBV2
CASSEISVNTEAFF	TGTGCCAGCAGTGAAATCAGTGTGAACACTGAAGCTTTCTTT	many	-	TRBJ1-1	TRBV2
CASSQERARGRPPNEQFF	TGCGCCAGCAGCCAAGAGAGGGCTCGCGGGAGGCCTCCCAATGAGCAGTTCTTC	few	TRBD2	TRBJ2-1	TRBV4-1
CSARPASNTGELFF	TGCAGTGCCCGGCCGGCTTCGAACACCGGGGAGCTGTTTTTT	-	-	TRBJ2-2	TRBV20-1
CASREYASARTEAFF	TGTGCCAGTAGAGAGTATGCCTCCGCCAGGACTGAAGCTTTCTTT	many	-	TRBJ1-1	TRBV19
CASSFLTGTGANVLTF	TGTGCCAGCAGTTTTCTTACAGGGACCGGGGCCAACGTCCTGACTTTC	many	-	TRBJ2-6	TRBV28
CASSPTTGGGYNEQFF	TGTGCCAGCAGCCCTACCACAGGGGGTGGATACAATGAGCAGTTCTTC	many	TRBD1	TRBJ2-1	TRBV5-5
CASSVVSFSKLALGTEAFF	TGTGCCAGCAGCGTTGTCTCGTTTAGCAAGTTAGCTCTGGGCACTGAAGCTTTCTTT	many	-	TRBJ1-1	TRBV7-9
CASSLVWGGLDADTQYF	TGTGCCAGCAGCTTAGTTTGGGGGGGACTAGATGCAGATACGCAGTATTTT	few	TRBD2	TRBJ2-3	TRBV11-2
CSASGVPPWNIQYF	TGCAGTGCTAGCGGGGTCCCCCCCTGGAACATTCAGTACTTC	many	-	TRBJ2-4	TRBV20-1
CASSLGGTGQPQHF	TGTGCCAGCAGCTTAGGCGGTACGGGTCAGCCCCAGCATTTT	-	-	TRBJ1-5	TRBV7-9
CASSQDRDRWNGYEQYF	TGCGCCAGCAGCCAAGACCGGGACCGGTGGAATGGCTACGAGCAGTACTTC	few	-	TRBJ2-7	TRBV4-1
CSYHSGRGTDTQYF	TGCAGTTATCATAGCGGGAGGGGCACAGATACGCAGTATTTT	-	TRBD2	TRBJ2-3	TRBV20-1
CASSSIDSGEGTEAFF	TGTGCCAGCAGCTCCATAGACTCAGGGGAGGGCACTGAAGCTTTCTTT	many	-	TRBJ1-1	TRBV7-3
CASSQSPLVTEAFF	TGTGCCAGCAGCCAAAGTCCCCTGGTAACTGAAGCTTTCTTT	-	-	TRBJ1-1	TRBV3-1
CASSQDTRGGTEAFF	TGTGCCAGCAGCCAAGACACCAGGGGTGGTACTGAAGCTTTCTTT	many	-	TRBJ1-1	TRBV3-1
CATSVGADSLSTDTQYF	TGTGCCACCAGTGTGGGGGCCGACAGCCTAAGCACAGATACGCAGTATTTT	-	-	TRBJ2-3	TRBV24-1
CATSRVSGGSYNEQFF	TGTGCCACCAGCAGAGTTAGCGGGGGGTCGTACAATGAGCAGTTCTTC	many	TRBD2	TRBJ2-1	TRBV15
CASSFRQHATNEKLFF	TGTGCCAGCAGCTTTAGACAGCATGCAACTAATGAAAAACTGTTTTTT	many	-	TRBJ1-4	TRBV7-2
CASSLWGTSGSYNEQFF	TGTGCCAGCAGCTTATGGGGGACTAGCGGTTCCTACAATGAGCAGTTCTTC	-	TRBD2	TRBJ2-1	TRBV7-3
CASGLEQGRVGGYTF	TGTGCTAGTGGTTTGGAACAGGGGCGGGTCGGGGGCTACACCTTC	many	TRBD1	TRBJ1-2	TRBV12-5
CASSRGRREGELFF	TGTGCCAGCAGCCGGGGCCGGAGAGAGGGGGAGCTGTTTTTT	-	-	TRBJ2-2	TRBV14
CAWKDQGRGGNQPQHF	TGTGCCTGGAAGGATCAAGGGAGAGGTGGCAATCAGCCCCAGCATTTT	few	-	TRBJ1-5	TRBV30
CASRGRTNTGELFF	TGTGCCAGCAGGGGACGTACGAACACCGGGGAGCTGTTTTTT	many	-	TRBJ2-2	TRBV6-1
CAGPTGTGGNYGYTF	TGTGCCGGACCGACCGGGACAGGGGGTAACTATGGCTACACCTTC	many	TRBD1	TRBJ1-2	TRBV12-3/TRBV12-4
CSARSALNTEAFF	TGCAGTGCTAGATCCGCGCTGAACACTGAAGCTTTCTTT	many	-	TRBJ1-1	TRBV20-1
CSARESSGVYNEQFF	TGCAGTGCTAGAGAGTCTAGCGGAGTTTACAATGAGCAGTTCTTC	many	TRBD2	TRBJ2-1	TRBV20-1
CASSLSSSGRAEQFF	TGTGCCAGCAGTTTATCTTCTAGCGGTCGAGCTGAGCAGTTCTTC	many	TRBD2	TRBJ2-1	TRBV28
CSARAGVSNQPQHF	TGCAGTGCTAGGGCGGGAGTTAGCAATCAGCCCCAGCATTTC	many	-	TRBJ1-5	TRBV20-1
CASSPLGSEDYGYTF	TGTGCCAGCAGCCCCTTAGGCTCCGAAGACTATGGCTACACCTTC	-	-	TRBJ1-2	TRBV7-9
CASISSGLAGGVEETQYF	TGTGCCAGCATTTCATCAGGACTAGCGGGAGGGGTAGAGGAGACCCAGTACTTC	-	TRBD2	TRBJ2-5	TRBV28
CASSFGNHGYTF	TGTGCCAGCAGCTTTGGAAACCATGGCTACACCTTC	many	-	TRBJ1-2	TRBV7-9
CASSRTGGSGELFF	TGTGCCAGCAGTCGAACAGGGGGGAGCGGGGAGCTGTTTTTT	many	TRBD1	TRBJ2-2	TRBV7-2
CASSFSGVTTGELFF	TGTGCCAGCAGCTTTTCAGGGGTGACCACCGGGGAGCTGTTTTTT	many	-	TRBJ2-2	TRBV7-3
CASSGGLDNYEQYF	TGTGCCAGCAGCGGGGGACTAGATAACTACGAGCAGTACTTC	-	TRBD2	TRBJ2-7	TRBV5-4
CATRVLNTEAFF	TGTGCCACCCGAGTCTTGAACACTGAAGCTTTCTTT	many	-	TRBJ1-1	TRBV6-1
CASSPGLATDTQYF	TGTGCCAGCAGCCCCGGGCTAGCCACAGATACGCAGTATTTT	many	-	TRBJ2-3	TRBV7-2
CASSQFWERGTGELFF	TGTGCCAGCAGCCAATTCTGGGAGAGGGGCACCGGGGAGCTGTTTTTT	many	-	TRBJ2-2	TRBV3-1
CASSWDRNEQYF	TGTGCCAGCAGCTGGGACAGGAACGAGCAGTACTTC	few	TRBD1	TRBJ2-7	TRBV7-2
CASRGTGRFSYEQYF	TGTGCCAGTAGGGGGACAGGGAGATTCTCCTACGAGCAGTACTTC	few	TRBD1	TRBJ2-7	TRBV19
CARQSGDFGPGIDEQFF	TGTGCCAGACAAAGCGGGGACTTCGGCCCGGGGATCGATGAGCAGTTCTTC	many	TRBD2	TRBJ2-1	TRBV28
CASSSGGETSGSKVEQFF	TGTGCCAGCAGCTCCGGTGGGGAGACTAGCGGGAGTAAGGTTGAGCAGTTCTTC	-	TRBD2	TRBJ2-1	TRBV7-9
CATSRGTGSSYEQYF	TGTGCCACCAGCAGAGGGACAGGGTCCTCCTACGAGCAGTACTTC	many	TRBD1	TRBJ2-7	TRBV15
CASSFPGQGPNEQFF	TGTGCCAGCAGTTTTCCGGGACAGGGCCCCAATGAGCAGTTCTTC	many	TRBD1	TRBJ2-1	TRBV27
CSARETGSPYATNEKLFF	TGCAGTGCTAGAGAAACAGGATCCCCCTATGCAACTAATGAAAAACTGTTTTTT	-	-	TRBJ1-4	TRBV20-1
CASSSGQRQSYEQYF	TGTGCCAGCAGCTCGGGGCAAAGACAGTCCTACGAGCAGTACTTC	many	-	TRBJ2-7	TRBV28
CSASEGRHTEAFF	TGCAGTGCTAGTGAGGGGAGACACACTGAAGCTTTCTTT	few	-	TRBJ1-1	TRBV20-1
CASSQITGGGAYEQYF	TGCGCCAGCAGCCAAATAACAGGGGGGGGGGCCTACGAGCAGTACTTC	-	-	TRBJ2-7	TRBV5-1
CASSLRQAGNTIYF	TGTGCCAGCAGTTTACGTCAGGCTGGAAACACCATATATTTT	many	-	TRBJ1-3	TRBV12-3/TRBV12-4